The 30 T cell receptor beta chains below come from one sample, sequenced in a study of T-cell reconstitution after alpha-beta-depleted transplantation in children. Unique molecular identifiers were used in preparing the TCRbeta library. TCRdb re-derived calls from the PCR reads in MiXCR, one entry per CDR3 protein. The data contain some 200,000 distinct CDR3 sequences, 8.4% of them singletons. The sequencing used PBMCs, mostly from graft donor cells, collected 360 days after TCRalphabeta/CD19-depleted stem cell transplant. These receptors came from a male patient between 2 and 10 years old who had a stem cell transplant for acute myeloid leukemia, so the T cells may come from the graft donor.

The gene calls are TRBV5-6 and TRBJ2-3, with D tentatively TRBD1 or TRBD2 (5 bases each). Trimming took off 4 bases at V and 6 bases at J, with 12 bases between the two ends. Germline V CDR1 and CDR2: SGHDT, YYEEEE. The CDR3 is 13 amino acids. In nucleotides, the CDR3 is TGTGCCAGCAGCGGGGACGTTCGCGATACGCAGTATTTT. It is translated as CASSGDVRDTQYF.

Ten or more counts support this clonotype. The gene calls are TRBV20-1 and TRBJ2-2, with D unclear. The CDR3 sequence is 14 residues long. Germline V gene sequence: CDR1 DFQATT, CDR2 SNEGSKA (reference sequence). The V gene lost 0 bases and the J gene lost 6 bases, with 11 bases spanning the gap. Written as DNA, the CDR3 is TGCAGTGCTAGAGATATTAGGACGGCCGGGGAGCTGTTTTTT. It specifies CSARDIRTAGELFF.

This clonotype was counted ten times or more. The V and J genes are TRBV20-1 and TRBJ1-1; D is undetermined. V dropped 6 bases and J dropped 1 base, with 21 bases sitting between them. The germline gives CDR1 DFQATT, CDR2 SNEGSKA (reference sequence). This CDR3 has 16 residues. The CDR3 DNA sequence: TGCAGTGCCCTGTCAACTTATTTGTGGGCGAACACTGAAGCTTTCTTT. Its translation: CSALSTYLWANTEAFF.

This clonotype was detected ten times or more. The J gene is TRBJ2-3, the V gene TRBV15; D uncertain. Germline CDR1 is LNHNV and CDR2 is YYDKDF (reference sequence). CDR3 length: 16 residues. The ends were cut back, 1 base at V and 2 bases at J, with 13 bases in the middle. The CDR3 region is CATSRVGVFHTDTQYF. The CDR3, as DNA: TGTGCCACCAGCAGAGTTGGGGTCTTTCACACAGATACGCAGTATTTT.

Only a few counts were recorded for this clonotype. The CDR3: CSVATSGRDIQYF. CDR3 in DNA: TGCAGCGTCGCGACTAGCGGGAGGGACATTCAGTACTTC. This chain uses TRBV29-1 with TRBJ2-4, with TRBD2 identical over 14 bases. The CDR3 extends over 13 amino acids. V lost 6 bases and J lost 8; bases outside the gene matches: 3. Germline V gene data show CDR1 as SQVTM and CDR2 as ANQGSEA.

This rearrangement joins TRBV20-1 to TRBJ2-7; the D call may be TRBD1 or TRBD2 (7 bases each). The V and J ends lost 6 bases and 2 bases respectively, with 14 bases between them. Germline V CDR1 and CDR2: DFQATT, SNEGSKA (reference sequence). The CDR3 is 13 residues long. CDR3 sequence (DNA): TGCAGTGCCACAGGGGAGGGGACCTACGAGCAGTACTTC. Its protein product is CSATGEGTYEQYF.

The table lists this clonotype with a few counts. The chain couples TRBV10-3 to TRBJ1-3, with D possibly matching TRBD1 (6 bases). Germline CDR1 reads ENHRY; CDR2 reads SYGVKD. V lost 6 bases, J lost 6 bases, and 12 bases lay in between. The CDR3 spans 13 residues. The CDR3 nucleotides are TGTGCCATCAGGGGACAAACCCCAAACACCATATATTTT. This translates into CAIRGQTPNTIYF.

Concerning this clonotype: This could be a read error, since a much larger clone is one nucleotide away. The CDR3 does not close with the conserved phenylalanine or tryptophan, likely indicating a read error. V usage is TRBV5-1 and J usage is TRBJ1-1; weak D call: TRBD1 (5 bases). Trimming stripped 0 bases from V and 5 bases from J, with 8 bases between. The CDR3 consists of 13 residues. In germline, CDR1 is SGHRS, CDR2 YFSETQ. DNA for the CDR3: TGCGCCAGCAGCTTGGTGGAGGGGACTGAAGCTTTCTAT. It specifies CASSLVEGTEAFY.

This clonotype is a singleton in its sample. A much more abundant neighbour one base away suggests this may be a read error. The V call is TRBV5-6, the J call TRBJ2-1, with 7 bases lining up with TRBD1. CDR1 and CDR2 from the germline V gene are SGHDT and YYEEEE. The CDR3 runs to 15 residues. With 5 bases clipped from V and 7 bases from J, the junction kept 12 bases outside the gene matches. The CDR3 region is CASSFDRERANEQFF. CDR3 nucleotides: TGTGCCAGCAGTTTCGACAGGGAGAGGGCTAATGAGCAGTTCTTC. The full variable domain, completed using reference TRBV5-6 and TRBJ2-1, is DAGVTQSPTHLIKTRGQQVTLRCSPKSGHDTVSWYQQALGQGPQFIFQYYEEEERQRGNFPDRFSGHQFPNYSSELNVNALLLGDSALYLCASSFDRERANEQFFGPGTRLTVL.

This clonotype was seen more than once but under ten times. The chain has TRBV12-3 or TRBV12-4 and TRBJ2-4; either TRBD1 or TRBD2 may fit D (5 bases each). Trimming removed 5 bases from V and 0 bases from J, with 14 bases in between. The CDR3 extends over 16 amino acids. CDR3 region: CASSGDGTLAKNIQYF. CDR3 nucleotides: TGTGCCAGCAGTGGGGACGGAACTTTAGCCAAAAACATTCAGTACTTC.

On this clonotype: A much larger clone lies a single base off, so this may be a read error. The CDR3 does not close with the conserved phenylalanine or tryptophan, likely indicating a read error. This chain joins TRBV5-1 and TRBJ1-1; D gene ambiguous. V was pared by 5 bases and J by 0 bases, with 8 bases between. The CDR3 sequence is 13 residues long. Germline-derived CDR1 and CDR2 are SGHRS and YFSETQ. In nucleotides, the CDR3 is TGCGCCAGCAGTGTTGGGATGAACACTGAAGCTTTCTCT. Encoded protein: CASSVGMNTEAFS.

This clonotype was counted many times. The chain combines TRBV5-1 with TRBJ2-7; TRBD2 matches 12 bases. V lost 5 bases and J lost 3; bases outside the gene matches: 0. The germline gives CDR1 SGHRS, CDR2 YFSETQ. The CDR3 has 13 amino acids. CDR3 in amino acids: CASRLAGGYEQYF. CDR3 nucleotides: TGCGCCAGCAGACTAGCGGGAGGCTACGAGCAGTACTTC.

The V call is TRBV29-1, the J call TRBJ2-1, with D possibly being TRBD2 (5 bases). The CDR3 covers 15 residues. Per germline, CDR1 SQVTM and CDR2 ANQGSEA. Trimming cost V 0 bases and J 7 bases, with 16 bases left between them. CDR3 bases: TGCAGCGTTGAAGATCTGGGGTGGGAGAGTAATGAGCAGTTCTTC. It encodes CSVEDLGWESNEQFF.

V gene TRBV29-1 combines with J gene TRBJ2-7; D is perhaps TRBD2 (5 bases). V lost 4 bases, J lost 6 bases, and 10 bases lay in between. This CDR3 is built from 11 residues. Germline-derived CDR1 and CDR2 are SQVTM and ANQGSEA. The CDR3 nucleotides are TGCAGCGTTGTTCTCCGGGGCGAGCAGTACGTC. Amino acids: CSVVLRGEQYV.

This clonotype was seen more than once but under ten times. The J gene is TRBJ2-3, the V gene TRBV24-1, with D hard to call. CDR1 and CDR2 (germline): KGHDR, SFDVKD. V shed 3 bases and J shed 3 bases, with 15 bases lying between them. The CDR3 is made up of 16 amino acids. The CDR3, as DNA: TGTGCCACCAGTGATCCGACTGAGGTGGGAACAGATACGCAGTATTTT. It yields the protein CATSDPTEVGTDTQYF.

CDR3 sequence reads: CASSYSILARTSRSYNEQFF. Here the CDR3 DNA reads TGTGCCAGCAGTTACTCGATCCTAGCGAGGACGTCCAGGTCCTACAATGAGCAGTTCTTC. V and J are TRBV6-2 or TRBV6-3 and TRBJ2-1, with D perhaps TRBD2 (6 bases). V was shortened by 0 bases and J by 1 base, with 22 bases between the two germline ends. This CDR3 has 20 amino acids. Germline V lookup: CDR1 MNHEY, CDR2 SVGEGT.

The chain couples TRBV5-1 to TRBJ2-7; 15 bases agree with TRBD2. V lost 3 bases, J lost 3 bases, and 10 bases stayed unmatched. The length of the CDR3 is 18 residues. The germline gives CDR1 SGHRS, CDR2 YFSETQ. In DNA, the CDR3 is TGCGCCAGCAGCTCAACCGGGACTAGCGGGAGGACCGACTACGAGCAGTACTTC. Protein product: CASSSTGTSGRTDYEQYF.

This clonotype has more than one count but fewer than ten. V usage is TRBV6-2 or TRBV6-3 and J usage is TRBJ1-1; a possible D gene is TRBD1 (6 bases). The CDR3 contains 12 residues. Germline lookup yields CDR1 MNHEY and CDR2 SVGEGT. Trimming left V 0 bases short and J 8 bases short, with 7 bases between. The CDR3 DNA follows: TGTGCCAGCAGTTACTCGGACAGAGAAGCTTTCTTT. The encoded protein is CASSYSDREAFF.

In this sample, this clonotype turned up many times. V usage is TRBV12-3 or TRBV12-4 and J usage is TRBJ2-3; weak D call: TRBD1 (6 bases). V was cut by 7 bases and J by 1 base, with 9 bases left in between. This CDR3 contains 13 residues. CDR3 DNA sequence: TGTGCCAGCAACAGGGTAGGCACAGATACGCAGTATTTT. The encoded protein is CASNRVGTDTQYF.

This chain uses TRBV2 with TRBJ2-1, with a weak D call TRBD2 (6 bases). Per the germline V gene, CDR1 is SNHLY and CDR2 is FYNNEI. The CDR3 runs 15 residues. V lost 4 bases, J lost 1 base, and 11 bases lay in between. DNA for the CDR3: TGTGCCAGCAGTGTAAACGGGAGATCCTACAATGAGCAGTTCTTC. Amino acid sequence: CASSVNGRSYNEQFF.

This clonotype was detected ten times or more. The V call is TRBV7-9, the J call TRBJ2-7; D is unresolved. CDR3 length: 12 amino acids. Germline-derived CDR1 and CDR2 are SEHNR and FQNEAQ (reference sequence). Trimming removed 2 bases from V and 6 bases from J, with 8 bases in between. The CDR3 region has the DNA TGTGCCAGCAGCTTACAAGCTCCCGAGCAGTACTTC. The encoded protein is CASSLQAPEQYF.

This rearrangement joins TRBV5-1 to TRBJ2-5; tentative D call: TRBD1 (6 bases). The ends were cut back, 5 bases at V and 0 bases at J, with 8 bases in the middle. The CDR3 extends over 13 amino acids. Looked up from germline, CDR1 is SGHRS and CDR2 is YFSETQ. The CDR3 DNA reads TGCGCCAGCAGGAGGGACAACCAAGAGACCCAGTACTTC. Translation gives CASRRDNQETQYF.

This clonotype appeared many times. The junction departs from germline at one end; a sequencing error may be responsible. CDR3 nucleotides: TGTGCTAGCAGCTTACGGACAGGGGGGGAGACCCAGTACTTC. Protein: CASSLRTGGETQYF. The rearrangement joins TRBV7-7 to TRBJ2-5; TRBD1 agrees at 10 bases. CDR1 and CDR2 from the germline V gene are SSHAT and FNYEAQ (reference sequence). The CDR3 runs 14 residues.

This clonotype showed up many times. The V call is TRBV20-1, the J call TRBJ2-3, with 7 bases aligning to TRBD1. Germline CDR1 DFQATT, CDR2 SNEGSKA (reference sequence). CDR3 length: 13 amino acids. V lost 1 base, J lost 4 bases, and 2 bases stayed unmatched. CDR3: CSARGQGADTQYF. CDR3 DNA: TGCAGTGCTAGAGGTCAGGGGGCAGATACGCAGTATTTT.

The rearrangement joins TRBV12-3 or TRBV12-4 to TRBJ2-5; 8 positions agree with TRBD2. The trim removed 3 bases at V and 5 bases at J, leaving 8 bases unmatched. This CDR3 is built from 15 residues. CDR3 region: CASSFPGGAGETQYF. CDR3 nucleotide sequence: TGTGCCAGCAGTTTTCCCGGGGGGGCCGGGGAGACCCAGTACTTC.

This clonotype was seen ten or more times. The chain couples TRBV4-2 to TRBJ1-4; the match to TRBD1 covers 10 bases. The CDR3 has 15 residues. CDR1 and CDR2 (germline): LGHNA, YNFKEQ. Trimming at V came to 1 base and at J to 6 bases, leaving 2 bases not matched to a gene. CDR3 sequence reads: CASSQGQGADEKLFF. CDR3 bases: TGTGCCAGCAGCCAAGGACAGGGGGCGGATGAAAAACTGTTTTTT.

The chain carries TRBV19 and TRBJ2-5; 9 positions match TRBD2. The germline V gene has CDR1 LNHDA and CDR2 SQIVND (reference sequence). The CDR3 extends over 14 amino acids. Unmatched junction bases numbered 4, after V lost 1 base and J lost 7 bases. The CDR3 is CASSIGLAAVTQYF. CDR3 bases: TGTGCCAGTAGTATAGGACTAGCGGCGGTGACCCAGTACTTC.

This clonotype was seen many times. The CDR3 coding sequence is TGCAGCGTTGAATGGCAGGGTGGGGCTTTCTTT. Its translation: CSVEWQGGAFF. V and J are TRBV29-1 and TRBJ1-1, with D maybe TRBD1 (5 bases). The V end lost 2 bases, the J end lost 11 bases, and 12 bases lay between the germline ends. CDR1 SQVTM and CDR2 ANQGSEA come from the germline V gene. The CDR3 runs 11 residues.

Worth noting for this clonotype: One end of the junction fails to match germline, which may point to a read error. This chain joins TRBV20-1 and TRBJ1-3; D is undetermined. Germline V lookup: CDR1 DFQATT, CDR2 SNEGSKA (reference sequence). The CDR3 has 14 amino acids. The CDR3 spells CSANSGTTRNTIYF. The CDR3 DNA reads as TGCAGCGCTAACTCGGGAACAACACGAAACACCATATATTTT.

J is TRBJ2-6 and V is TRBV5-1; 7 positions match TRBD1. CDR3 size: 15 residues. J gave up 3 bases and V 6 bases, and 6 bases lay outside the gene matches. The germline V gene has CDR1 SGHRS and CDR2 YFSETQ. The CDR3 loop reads CASKGGALGANVLTF. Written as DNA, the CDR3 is TGCGCCAGCAAAGGGGGCGCGCTTGGGGCCAACGTCCTGACTTTC.